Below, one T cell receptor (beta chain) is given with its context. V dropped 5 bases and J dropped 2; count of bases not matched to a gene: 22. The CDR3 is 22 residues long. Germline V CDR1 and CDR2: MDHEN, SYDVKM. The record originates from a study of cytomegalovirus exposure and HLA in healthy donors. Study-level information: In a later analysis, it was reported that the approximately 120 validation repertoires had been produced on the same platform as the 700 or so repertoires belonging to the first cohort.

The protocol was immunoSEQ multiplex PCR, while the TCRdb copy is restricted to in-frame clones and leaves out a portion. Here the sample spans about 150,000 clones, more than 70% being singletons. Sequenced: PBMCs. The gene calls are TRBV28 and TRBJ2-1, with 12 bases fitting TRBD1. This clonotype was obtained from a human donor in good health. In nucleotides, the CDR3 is TGTGCCAGCAGTCAACCGGGACAGGGGGCCCTTAGCGGGAAAAAGACCTACAATGAGCAGTTCTTC. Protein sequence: CASSQPGQGALSGKKTYNEQFF.